One sample yielded the 29 T cell receptor beta chains listed below, sequenced in a study of blood T cells in healthy people across ages. With a J-beta primer mix and a sample-barcoded 5' primer, a second PCR ran about 6 to 11 cycles. TCRdb recomputed calls from the 5' RACE reads with MiXCR, one row per CDR3 protein. The sample shows about 1.5 million distinct CDR3 sequences, approximately 39% of them seen only once. The material sequenced was blood. Receptor source: a woman between 18 and 29 years old in good health.

This chain links TRBV6-2 or TRBV6-3 with TRBJ1-6, with D perhaps TRBD1 (6 bases). Germline CDR1 is MNHEY and CDR2 is SVGEGT. The CDR3 runs 15 residues. Trimming left V 2 bases short and J 5 bases short, with 10 bases between. CDR3 residues: CASSYDRRNNSPLHF. Here the CDR3 DNA reads TGTGCCAGCAGTTACGACAGGAGAAATAATTCACCCCTCCACTTT.

The rearrangement uses TRBV25-1 and TRBJ1-2, with a tentative D call TRBD1 (6 bases). V lost 0 bases, J lost 3 bases, and 11 bases lay in between. This CDR3 has 15 residues. The germline V gene encodes CDR1 MGHDK and CDR2 SYGVNS. CDR3 region: CASSEYGGADYGYTF. The CDR3 DNA sequence: TGTGCCAGCAGTGAATACGGGGGGGCCGACTATGGCTACACCTTC.

The chain carries TRBV20-1 and TRBJ2-1, with 7 bases identical to TRBD2. Germline CDR1 and CDR2: DFQATT and SNEGSKA (reference sequence). Trimming at V came to 1 base and at J to 5 bases, leaving 5 bases not matched to a gene. The CDR3 loop spans 14 amino acids. The CDR3 reads CSARVGLHNNEQFF. For the CDR3, the DNA is TGCAGTGCTAGAGTGGGACTACACAACAATGAGCAGTTCTTC.

DNA for the CDR3: TGCGCCAGCAGCCAAAGACGTCTAAACAATGAGCAGTTCTTC. This gives the protein CASSQRRLNNEQFF. The chain links TRBV4-3 to TRBJ2-1, with D uncertain. The CDR3 is 14 amino acids. CDR1 LGHNA and CDR2 YSLEER come from the germline V gene. V dropped 2 bases and J dropped 5 bases, with 10 bases sitting between them.

This clonotype was detected a few times. The chain links TRBV4-2 to TRBJ2-3; D is possibly TRBD2 (6 bases). The CDR3 extends over 15 amino acids. Trimming took 1 base from V and 5 from J, leaving 13 bases between them. The germline CDR1 and CDR2 sequences are LGHNA and YNFKEQ. The CDR3 DNA reads as TGTGCCAGCAGCCAAGGCGGAGGGAGGCTAGATACGCAGTATTTT. Amino acid sequence: CASSQGGGRLDTQYF.

On this clonotype: A much larger clone lies one base from this, so it may be a read error. The chain couples TRBV2 to TRBJ2-5; D gene unclear. The closer fit of TRBJ2-1 to the DNA end suggests the J call may be wrong. This CDR3 has 13 amino acids. Germline V gene data show CDR1 as SNHLY and CDR2 as FYNNEI. In DNA form, the CDR3 reads TGTGCCAGCACGGAGCTATCACAAGAGACCCAGTTCTTC. This translates into CASTELSQETQFF.

This clonotype was seen a handful of times. The chain has TRBV16 and TRBJ2-3; D is perhaps TRBD1 (6 bases). This CDR3 spans 15 amino acids. Germline CDR1 KGHSY, CDR2 FQNENV. V lost 4 bases and J lost 3, with 14 bases in between. The CDR3 spells CASSPTGLRTDTQYF. CDR3 bases: TGTGCCAGCAGCCCAACAGGGCTGAGAACAGATACGCAGTATTTT.

The chain carries TRBV12-3 or TRBV12-4 and TRBJ2-7, with 12 bases matching TRBD2. This CDR3 is 15 amino acids long. V lost 6 bases and J lost 4; bases outside the gene matches: 7. The CDR3 DNA follows: TGTGCCAGCAGCTGGAGGACTAGCGGGGATTACGAGCAGTACTTC. It yields the protein CASSWRTSGDYEQYF.

About this clonotype: Its ends do not fully match the called genes, so a read error is possible. V is TRBV7-2 and J is TRBJ1-4, with 10 nucleotides matching TRBD1. This CDR3 is built from 15 residues. Looked up from germline, CDR1 is SGHTA and CDR2 is FQGNSA. The CDR3 sequence: CARSLVGTGVDRLFF. In DNA form, the CDR3 reads TGTGCCAGAAGCTTAGTTGGGACAGGGGTCGACAGACTGTTTTTT.

The V and J genes are TRBV2 and TRBJ1-2; D uncertain. Germline CDR1 SNHLY, CDR2 FYNNEI. V lost 7 bases to trimming and J lost 5 bases, with 17 bases between them. The CDR3 sequence is 14 residues long. CDR3 amino acids: CASKPGEELYGYTF. In DNA form, the CDR3 reads TGTGCCAGCAAGCCCGGGGAGGAGCTATATGGCTACACCTTC.

This chain connects TRBV27 to TRBJ1-6; D may be TRBD1 (5 bases). CDR1 MNHEY and CDR2 SMNVEV come from the germline V gene (reference sequence). The V gene lost 6 bases and the J gene lost 5 bases, with 11 bases spanning the gap. The CDR3 contains 14 residues. The CDR3 here is CASRVAGNNSPLHF. The DNA of the CDR3 is TGTGCCAGCAGGGTGGCAGGGAATAATTCACCCCTCCACTTT.

This clonotype was counted many times. The chain couples TRBV20-1 to TRBJ2-1; possible D gene TRBD2, 5 bases. Trimming pared 0 bases from V and 4 bases from J, leaving 7 bases between. This CDR3 is 13 amino acids long. Germline CDR1 DFQATT, CDR2 SNEGSKA (reference sequence). In DNA form, the CDR3 reads TGCAGTGCTAGAGATGGCGGGTACAATGAGCAGTTCTTC. Protein: CSARDGGYNEQFF.

In regard to this clonotype: An end of the junction differs from the germline gene, which may be a read error. The chain has TRBV6-4 and TRBJ2-3; D unclear. The CDR3 contains 15 residues. Germline loops: CDR1 MRHNA, CDR2 SNTAGT. The CDR3 sequence is CASSDSVGATDAQYF. The DNA for the CDR3 is TGTGCCAGCAGTGACTCGGTCGGAGCCACAGATGCGCAGTATTTT.

This clonotype has just one count. This chain joins TRBV19 and TRBJ1-2; D remains unclear. The V end was cut by 3 bases, the J end by 4 bases, with 18 bases between. Germline CDR1 is LNHDA and CDR2 is SQIVND (reference sequence). The CDR3 runs 16 residues. Here the CDR3 reads CASSMIGTLGSYGYTF. CDR3 nucleotides: TGTGCCAGTAGTATGATTGGAACCCTGGGAAGCTATGGCTACACCTTC.

This clonotype has only a few counts. The chain couples TRBV18 to TRBJ2-7, with D possibly being TRBD1 (5 bases). Trimming cost V 6 bases and J 4 bases, with 13 bases left between them. The germline V gene has CDR1 KGHSH and CDR2 LQKENI. CDR3 size: 13 residues. The CDR3 DNA sequence: TGTGCCAGCTCCTCAGGGTTTGGTTACGAGCAGTACTTC. Encoded protein: CASSSGFGYEQYF.

The V call is TRBV16, the J call TRBJ1-2; TRBD1 is a possible D gene (6 bases). CDR1 and CDR2 from the germline V gene are KGHSY and FQNENV. This CDR3 is 14 amino acids long. Deletions cut 4 bases from V and 6 bases from J, with 15 bases between. The CDR3 DNA reads TGTGCCAGCAGCCCGACAGGCCGCTGGGATGGCTACACCTTC. It codes for CASSPTGRWDGYTF.

CDR3 loop: CASSQRTSKLFF. Here the CDR3 DNA reads TGTGCCAGCAGCCAAAGGACGAGCAAACTGTTTTTT. This sequence joins TRBV6-2 or TRBV6-3 and TRBJ1-4; no clear D. The germline V and J ends were trimmed by 6 bases and 11 bases, with 13 bases remaining between them. Germline values: CDR1 MNHEY, CDR2 SVGEGT. The CDR3 sequence is 12 residues long.

The chain couples TRBV7-2 to TRBJ1-2, with D unresolved. Trimming pared 5 bases from V and 4 bases from J, leaving 11 bases between. The length of the CDR3 is 13 residues. CDR1 is SGHTA, CDR2 FQGNSA, per germline. CDR3 amino acids: CASSSQAIYGYTF. CDR3 nucleotide sequence: TGTGCCAGCAGCAGCCAGGCAATCTATGGCTACACCTTC.

J is TRBJ2-1 and V is TRBV28; 7 bases fit TRBD1. This CDR3 is built from 16 residues. With 6 bases clipped from V and 8 bases from J, the junction kept 16 bases outside the gene matches. Looked up from germline, CDR1 is MDHEN and CDR2 is SYDVKM. The CDR3 protein is CASSRGQVQRGDEQFF. The CDR3 bases are TGTGCCAGCAGCCGAGGACAGGTCCAACGGGGTGATGAGCAGTTCTTC.

This clonotype has a handful of counts. The rearrangement joins TRBV5-1 to TRBJ1-2; D is perhaps TRBD1 (5 bases). With 0 bases removed from V and 8 bases from J, the gap between germline ends came to 20 bases. The CDR3 extends over 16 amino acids. Germline V gene lookup returns CDR1 SGHRS and CDR2 YFSETQ. CDR3 residues: CASSLDGQGPLKGYTF. In DNA, the CDR3 is TGCGCCAGCAGCTTGGACGGGCAGGGTCCCTTGAAAGGCTACACCTTC.

This clonotype was counted between two and nine times. The rearrangement joins TRBV11-3 to TRBJ1-3; no clear D gene. The germline V gene encodes CDR1 SGHNT and CDR2 YENEEA. The CDR3 spans 13 residues. Trimming pared 5 bases from V and 10 bases from J, leaving 15 bases between. CDR3 protein: CASSVTPGGTIYF. The CDR3 nucleotides are TGTGCCAGCAGCGTTACACCAGGTGGAACCATATATTTT.

The chain has TRBV29-1 and TRBJ2-1, with TRBD2 identical over 7 bases. Germline CDR1 is SQVTM and CDR2 is ANQGSEA. The CDR3 runs 13 residues. J gave up 7 bases and V 5 bases, and 8 bases lay outside the gene matches. CDR3 residues: CSVRTRLLNEQFF. The CDR3 region has the DNA TGCAGCGTTAGGACTAGGTTACTAAATGAGCAGTTCTTC.

The chain joins TRBV7-3 to TRBJ2-1, with 8 positions matching TRBD1. Judging by the DNA end, TRBJ2-7 fits better; the J call may be wrong. This CDR3 spans 15 amino acids. Germline V gives CDR1 SGHTA, CDR2 FQGTGA. The CDR3 nucleotides read TGTGCCAGCAGCCCCGACAGGGGAGCATACAATGAGCAGTACTTC. The encoded protein is CASSPDRGAYNEQYF.

This clonotype was seen more than once but under ten times. This sequence joins TRBV29-1 and TRBJ2-4; possible D gene TRBD1, 6 bases. Trimming took 6 bases from V and 8 from J, leaving 14 bases between them. This CDR3 has 12 residues. Per germline, CDR1 SQVTM and CDR2 ANQGSEA. CDR3 sequence: CSVEQGVDIQYF. The CDR3, as DNA: TGCAGCGTAGAACAGGGTGTGGACATTCAGTACTTC.

The chain has TRBV20-1 and TRBJ2-3; D is unclear. Trimming shortened V by 3 bases and J by 2 bases, and 15 bases separated the two germline ends. The CDR3 is 15 amino acids. Germline V CDR1 and CDR2: DFQATT, SNEGSKA (reference sequence). DNA for the CDR3: TGCAGTGCTAGTCTACTGGGAACAGTCACAGATACGCAGTATTTT. Amino acids: CSASLLGTVTDTQYF.

CDR3 bases: TGCGCCAGCAGCTTGACGGCTACCTACAATGAGCAGTACTTC. Its protein is CASSLTATYNEQYF. V usage is TRBV5-1 and J usage is TRBJ2-1; D ambiguous. Near its end, the DNA agrees better with TRBJ2-7, so the J call may be wrong. Germline V CDR1 and CDR2: SGHRS, YFSETQ. The CDR3 runs 14 residues.

A note on this clonotype: A much more abundant neighbour one base away suggests this may be a read error. The chain employs TRBV12-3 or TRBV12-4 and TRBJ1-5; D is possibly TRBD1 (6 bases). CDR3 length equals 13 residues. The V end lost 6 bases, the J end lost 2 bases, and 8 bases lay between the germline ends. The CDR3 DNA sequence: TGTGCCAGCAGATACAGGGGCAATCAGCCCCAGCATTTT. Translating gives CASRYRGNQPQHF.

This clonotype was seen at least ten times. This chain connects TRBV20-1 to TRBJ2-7; unclear D gene. Trimming took off 3 bases at V and 3 bases at J, with 9 bases between the two ends. This CDR3 has 12 amino acids. The V gene's germline CDR1 is DFQATT and CDR2 SNEGSKA (reference sequence). CDR3 nucleotides: TGCAGTGCTAGCCGACCTAACTACGAGCAGTACTTC. This sequence encodes CSASRPNYEQYF.

J is TRBJ2-7 and V is TRBV4-3; no definite D call. V lost 4 bases to trimming and J lost 1 base, with 17 bases between them. CDR3 length: 16 residues. In germline, CDR1 is LGHNA, CDR2 YSLEER. This CDR3 is CASSPSPGSVSYEQYF. The CDR3 DNA reads as TGCGCCAGCAGCCCCTCCCCCGGGTCAGTATCCTACGAGCAGTACTTC.